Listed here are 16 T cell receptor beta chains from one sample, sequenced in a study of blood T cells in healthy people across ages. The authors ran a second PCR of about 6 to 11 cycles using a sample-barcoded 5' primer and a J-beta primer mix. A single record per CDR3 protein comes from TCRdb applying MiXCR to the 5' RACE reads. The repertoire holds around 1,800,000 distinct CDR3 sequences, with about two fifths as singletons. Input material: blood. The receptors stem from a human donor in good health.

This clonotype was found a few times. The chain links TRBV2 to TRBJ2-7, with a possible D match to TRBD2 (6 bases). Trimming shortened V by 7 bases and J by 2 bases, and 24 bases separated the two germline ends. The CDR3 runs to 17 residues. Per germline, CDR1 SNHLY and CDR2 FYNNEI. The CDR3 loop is CASTTGLEFMSPYEQYF. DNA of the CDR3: TGTGCCAGCACTACGGGACTCGAATTTATGAGCCCCTACGAGCAGTACTTC.

CDR3 loop: CASSAGQGLRPQHF. The CDR3 region has the DNA TGTGCCAGCAGTGCAGGACAGGGACTCCGGCCCCAGCATTTT. The chain is built from TRBV6-6 and TRBJ1-5; 8 nucleotides align to TRBD1. Germline V CDR1 and CDR2: MNHNY, SVGAGI (reference sequence). This CDR3 is 14 amino acids long. V gave up 5 bases and J gave up 9 bases; unmatched junction bases: 9.

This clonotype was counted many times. The CDR3: CASSYGQLYEQYF. CDR3 DNA sequence: TGTGCCAGCAGTTATGGACAGCTCTACGAGCAGTACTTC. V and J are TRBV6-6 and TRBJ2-7; tentative D call: TRBD1 (6 bases). In germline, CDR1 is MNHNY, CDR2 SVGAGI (reference sequence). The CDR3 length is 13 residues. V shed 3 bases and J shed 3 bases, with 9 bases lying between them.

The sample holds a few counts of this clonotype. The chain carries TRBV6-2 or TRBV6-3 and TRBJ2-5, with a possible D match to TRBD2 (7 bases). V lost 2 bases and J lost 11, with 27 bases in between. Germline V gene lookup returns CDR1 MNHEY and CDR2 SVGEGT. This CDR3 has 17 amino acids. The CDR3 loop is CASSYKRIGGAKMEQYF. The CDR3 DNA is TGTGCCAGCAGTTACAAACGGATAGGGGGGGCCAAGATGGAGCAGTACTTC.

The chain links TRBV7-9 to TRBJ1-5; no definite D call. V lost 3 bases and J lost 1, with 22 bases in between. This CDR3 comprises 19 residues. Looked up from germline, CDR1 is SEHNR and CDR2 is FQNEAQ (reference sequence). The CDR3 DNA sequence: TGTGCCAGCAGCTTGGGCTTACCAGGAGCGCTAGGAAGCAATCAGCCCCAGCATTTT. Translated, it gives CASSLGLPGALGSNQPQHF.

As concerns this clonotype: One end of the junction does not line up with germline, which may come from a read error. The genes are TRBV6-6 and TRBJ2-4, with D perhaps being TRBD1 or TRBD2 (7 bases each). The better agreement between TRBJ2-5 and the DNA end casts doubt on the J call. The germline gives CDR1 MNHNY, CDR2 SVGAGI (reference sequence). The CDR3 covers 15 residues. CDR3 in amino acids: CASSHSGGAAETQYF. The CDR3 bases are TGTGCCAGCAGTCACTCAGGGGGGGCCGCAGAGACCCAGTACTTC.

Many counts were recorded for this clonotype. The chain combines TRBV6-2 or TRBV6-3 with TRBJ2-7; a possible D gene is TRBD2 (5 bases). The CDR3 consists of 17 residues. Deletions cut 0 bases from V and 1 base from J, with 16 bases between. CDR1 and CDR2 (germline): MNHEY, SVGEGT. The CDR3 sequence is CASSYSMMRGRSYEQYF. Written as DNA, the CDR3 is TGTGCCAGCAGTTACTCGATGATGCGCGGGCGTTCCTACGAGCAGTACTTC.

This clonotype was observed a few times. This CDR3 reads CATSRDIGADYNEQFF. The CDR3 nucleotides are TGTGCCACCAGCAGAGATATCGGAGCCGACTACAATGAGCAGTTCTTC. V is TRBV15 and J is TRBJ2-1, with unresolved D. This CDR3 has 16 amino acids. The germline V and J ends were trimmed by 0 bases and 3 bases, with 12 bases remaining between them. CDR1 and CDR2 from the germline V gene are LNHNV and YYDKDF (reference sequence).

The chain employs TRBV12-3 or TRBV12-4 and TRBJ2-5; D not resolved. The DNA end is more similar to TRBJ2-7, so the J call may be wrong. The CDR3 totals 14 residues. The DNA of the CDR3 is TGTGCCAGCAGTTTACCGAATCACCCGTACGAGCAGTACTTC. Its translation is CASSLPNHPYEQYF.

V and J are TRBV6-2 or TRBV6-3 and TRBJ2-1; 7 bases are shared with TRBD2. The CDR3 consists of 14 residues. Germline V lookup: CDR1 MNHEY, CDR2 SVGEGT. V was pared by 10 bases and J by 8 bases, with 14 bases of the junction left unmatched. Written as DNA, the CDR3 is TGTGCCACATCAGCGGGGATGCGTGGGCATGAGCAGTTCTTC. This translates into CATSAGMRGHEQFF.

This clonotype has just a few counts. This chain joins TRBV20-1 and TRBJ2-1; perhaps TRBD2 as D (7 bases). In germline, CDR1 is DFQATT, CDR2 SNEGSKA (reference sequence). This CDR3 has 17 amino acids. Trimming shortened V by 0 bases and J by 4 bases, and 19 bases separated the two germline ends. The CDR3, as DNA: TGCAGTGCTAGAGAAAGGTTGGGGGGGCCCCATTACAATGAGCAGTTCTTC. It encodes CSARERLGGPHYNEQFF.

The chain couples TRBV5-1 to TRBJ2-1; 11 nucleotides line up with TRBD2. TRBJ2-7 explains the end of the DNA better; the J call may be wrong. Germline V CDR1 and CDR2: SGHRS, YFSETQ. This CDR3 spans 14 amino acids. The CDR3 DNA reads TGCGCCAGCAAGGTAGCGGGGGGGCACAATGAGCAGTACTTC. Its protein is CASKVAGGHNEQYF.

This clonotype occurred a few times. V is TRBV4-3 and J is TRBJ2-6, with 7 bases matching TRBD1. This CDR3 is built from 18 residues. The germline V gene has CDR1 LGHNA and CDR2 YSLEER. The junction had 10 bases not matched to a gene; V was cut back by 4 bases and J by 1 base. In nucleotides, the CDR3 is TGCGCCAGCAGCCGAGCTTTACAGGGGTTTTCTGGGGCCAACGTCCTGACTTTC. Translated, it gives CASSRALQGFSGANVLTF.

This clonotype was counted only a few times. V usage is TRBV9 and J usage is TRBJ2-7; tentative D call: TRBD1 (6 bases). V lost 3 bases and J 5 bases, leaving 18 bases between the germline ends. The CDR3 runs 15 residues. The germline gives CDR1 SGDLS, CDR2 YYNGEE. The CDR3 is CASSAGTIPGHEQYF. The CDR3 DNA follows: TGTGCCAGCAGCGCGGGGACAATCCCCGGTCACGAGCAGTACTTC.

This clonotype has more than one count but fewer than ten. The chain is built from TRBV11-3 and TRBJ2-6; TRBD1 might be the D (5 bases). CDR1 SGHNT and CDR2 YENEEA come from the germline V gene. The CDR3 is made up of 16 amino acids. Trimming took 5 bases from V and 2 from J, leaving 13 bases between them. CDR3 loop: CASSNWQGTGANVLTF. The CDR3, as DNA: TGTGCCAGCAGCAATTGGCAGGGTACTGGGGCCAACGTCCTGACTTTC. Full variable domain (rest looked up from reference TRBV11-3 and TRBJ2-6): EAGVVQSPRYKIIEKKQPVAFWCNPISGHNTLYWYLQNLGQGPELLIRYENEEAVDDSQLPKDRFSAERLKGVDSTLKIQPAELGDSAVYLCASSNWQGTGANVLTFGAGSRLTVL.

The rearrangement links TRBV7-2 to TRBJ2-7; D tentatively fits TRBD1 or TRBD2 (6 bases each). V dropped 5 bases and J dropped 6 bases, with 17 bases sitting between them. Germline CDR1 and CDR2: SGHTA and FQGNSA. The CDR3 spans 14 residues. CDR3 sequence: CASSPSPGAFEQYF. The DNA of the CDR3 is TGTGCCAGCAGCCCATCTCCGGGGGCTTTCGAGCAGTACTTC.